The clone carrying this TCR beta chain was counted once. The data are from a study of OX40 agonist ivuxolimab in advanced cancers. The overall study: Patients received ivuxolimab, an intravenous treatment, every 2 weeks at 0.01 to 10 mg/kg.

Profiling relied on immunoSEQ multiplex PCR, and the TCRdb table lists in-frame clones only, not all of them. The sample shows fewer than 65,000 clones, about nine tenths of them seen only once. Germline V gives CDR1 GTSNPN, CDR2 SVGIG (reference sequence). Trimming left V 3 bases short and J 5 bases short, with 11 bases between. The CDR3 loop spans 13 amino acids. The rearrangement uses TRBV30 and TRBJ2-1; no clear D gene. Sequenced here: CD4+ or CD8+ T cells sorted from blood, sampled in a trial of the OX40 agonist ivuxolimab. The TCR sequence derives from an adult with an advanced solid tumor such as melanoma, head and neck, liver or kidney cancer. Written as DNA, the CDR3 is TGTGCCTGGAGGAAGGGTCTGGACAATGAGCAGTTCTTC. Its protein is CAWRKGLDNEQFF.